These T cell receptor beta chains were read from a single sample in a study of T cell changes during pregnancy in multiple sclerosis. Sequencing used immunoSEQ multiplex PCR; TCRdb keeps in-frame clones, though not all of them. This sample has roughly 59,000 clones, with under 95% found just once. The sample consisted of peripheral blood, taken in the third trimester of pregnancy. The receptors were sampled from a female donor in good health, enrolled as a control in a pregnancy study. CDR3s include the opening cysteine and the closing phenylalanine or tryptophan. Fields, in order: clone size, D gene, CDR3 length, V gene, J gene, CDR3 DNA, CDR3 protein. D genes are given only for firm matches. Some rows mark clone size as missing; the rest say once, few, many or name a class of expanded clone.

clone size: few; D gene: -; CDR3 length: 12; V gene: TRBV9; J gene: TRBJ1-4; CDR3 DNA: TGTGCCAGCAGCGCCCTTGGCGAAAAACTGTTTTTT; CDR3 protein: CASSALGEKLFF
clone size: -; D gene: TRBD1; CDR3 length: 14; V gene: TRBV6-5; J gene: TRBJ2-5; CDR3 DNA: TGTGCCAGCAGTTACTCAGGGGGCAGGGAGACCCAGTACTTC; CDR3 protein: CASSYSGGRETQYF
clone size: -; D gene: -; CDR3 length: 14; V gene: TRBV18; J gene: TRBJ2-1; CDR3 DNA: TGTGCCAGCTCATGGGCAGGGCCCTACAATGAGCAGTTCTTC; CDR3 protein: CASSWAGPYNEQFF
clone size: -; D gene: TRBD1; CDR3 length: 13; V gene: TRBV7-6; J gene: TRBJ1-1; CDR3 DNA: TGTGCCAGCAGCCCTGCACAGGGGCTCGAAGCTTTCTTT; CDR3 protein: CASSPAQGLEAFF
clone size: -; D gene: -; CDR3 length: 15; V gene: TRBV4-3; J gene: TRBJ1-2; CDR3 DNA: TGCGCCAGCAGCCAAGGGACAGCCGAGTACTATGGCTACACCTTC; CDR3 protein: CASSQGTAEYYGYTF
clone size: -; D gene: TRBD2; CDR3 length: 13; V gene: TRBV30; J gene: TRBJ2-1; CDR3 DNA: TGTGCCTGGAGGCTAGCGGGGGCGGTCGAGCAGTTCTTC; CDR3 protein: CAWRLAGAVEQFF
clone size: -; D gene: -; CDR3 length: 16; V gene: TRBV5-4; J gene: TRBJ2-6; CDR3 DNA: TGTGCCAGCAGCTTGTACAGGCTCTCTGGGGCCAACGTCCTGACTTTC; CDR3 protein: CASSLYRLSGANVLTF
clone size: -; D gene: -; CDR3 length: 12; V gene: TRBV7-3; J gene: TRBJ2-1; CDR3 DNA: TGTGCCAGCAGCTTCCCAGGTCTCCAGCAGTTCTTC; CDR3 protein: CASSFPGLQQFF
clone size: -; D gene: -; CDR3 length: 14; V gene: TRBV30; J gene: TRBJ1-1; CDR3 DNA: TGTGCCTGGAGTAAAAGTTACACGAACACTGAAGCTTTCTTT; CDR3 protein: CAWSKSYTNTEAFF
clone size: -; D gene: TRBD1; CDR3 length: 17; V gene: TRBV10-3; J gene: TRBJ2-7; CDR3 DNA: TGTGCCATCAGTGTTCCCCGGACAGGGGCGTCAGCCTACGAGCAGTACTTC; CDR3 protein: CAISVPRTGASAYEQYF
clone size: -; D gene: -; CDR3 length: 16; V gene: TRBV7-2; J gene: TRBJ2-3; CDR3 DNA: TGTGCCAGCAGCTTAGCTGGGCGCTTCGCCACAGATACGCAGTATTTT; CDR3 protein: CASSLAGRFATDTQYF
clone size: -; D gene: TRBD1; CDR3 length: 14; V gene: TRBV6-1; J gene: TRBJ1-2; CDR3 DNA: TGTGCCAGCAAACCGGGACAGGGGGGTTATGGCTACACCTTC; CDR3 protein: CASKPGQGGYGYTF
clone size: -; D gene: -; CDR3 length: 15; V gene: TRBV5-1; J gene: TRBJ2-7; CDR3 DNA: TGCGCCAGCAGCTTGCAGAGGCGTGCGGGTGAGGAGCAGTACTTC; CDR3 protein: CASSLQRRAGEEQYF
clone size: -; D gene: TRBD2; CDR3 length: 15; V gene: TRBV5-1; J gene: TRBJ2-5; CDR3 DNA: TGCGCCAGCAAGACGACTAGCGGGGGTGCAGAGACCCAGTACTTC; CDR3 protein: CASKTTSGGAETQYF
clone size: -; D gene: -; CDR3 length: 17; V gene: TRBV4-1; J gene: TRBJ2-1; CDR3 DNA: TGCGCCAGCAGCCAACCCTCTGGCAGGGGGGTCTACAATGAGCAGTTCTTC; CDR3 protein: CASSQPSGRGVYNEQFF
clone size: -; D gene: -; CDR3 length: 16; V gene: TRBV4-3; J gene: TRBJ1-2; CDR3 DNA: TGCGCCAGCAGCCATGTAACTGGACACTCAAACTATGGCTACACCTTC; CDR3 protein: CASSHVTGHSNYGYTF
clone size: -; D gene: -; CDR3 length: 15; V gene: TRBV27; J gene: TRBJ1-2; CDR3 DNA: TGTGCCAGCAGTCCCCGGTCGGGGGCTAACTATGGCTACACCTTC; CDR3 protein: CASSPRSGANYGYTF
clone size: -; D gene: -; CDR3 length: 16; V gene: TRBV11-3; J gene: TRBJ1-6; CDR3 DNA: TGTGCCAGCAGCCTCGGGATACTCTCCTATAATTCACCCCTCCACTTT; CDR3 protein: CASSLGILSYNSPLHF
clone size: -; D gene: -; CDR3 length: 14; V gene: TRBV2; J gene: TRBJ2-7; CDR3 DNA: TGTGCCAGCAGCCGGGACCCTGGAGGGTACGAGCAGTACTTC; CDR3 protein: CASSRDPGGYEQYF
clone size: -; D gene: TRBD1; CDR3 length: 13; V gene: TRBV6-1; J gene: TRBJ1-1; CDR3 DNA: TGTGCCAGCAGGACGGACAGGGACACTGAAGCTTTCTTT; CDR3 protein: CASRTDRDTEAFF
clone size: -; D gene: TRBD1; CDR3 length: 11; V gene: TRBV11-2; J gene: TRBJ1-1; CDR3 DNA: TGTGCCAGTTTACAGGGGACTGAAGCTTTCTTT; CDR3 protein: CASLQGTEAFF
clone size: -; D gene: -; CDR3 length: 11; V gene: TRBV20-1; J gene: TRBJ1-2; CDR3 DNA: TGCAGTAGGATGGGGGGAGGAGGCTACACCTTC; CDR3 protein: CSRMGGGGYTF
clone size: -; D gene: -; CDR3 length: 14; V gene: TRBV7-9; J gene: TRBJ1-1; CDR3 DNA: TGTGCCAGCAGCTTGACAGGCGTAAACACTGAAGCTTTCTTT; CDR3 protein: CASSLTGVNTEAFF
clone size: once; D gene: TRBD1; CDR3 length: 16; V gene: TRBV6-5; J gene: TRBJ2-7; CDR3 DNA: TGTGCCAGCAGTTACCAGGCCGCCGGACAGGGCTACGAGCAGTACTTC; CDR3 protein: CASSYQAAGQGYEQYF
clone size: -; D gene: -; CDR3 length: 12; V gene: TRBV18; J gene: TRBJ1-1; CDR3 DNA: TGTGCCAGCTCCCCCAGTACAGGTTCGGCTTTCTTT; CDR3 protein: CASSPSTGSAFF
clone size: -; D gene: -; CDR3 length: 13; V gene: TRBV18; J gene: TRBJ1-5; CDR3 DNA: TGTGCCAGCTCAGCGGACAGTTATCAGCCCCAGCATTTT; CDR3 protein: CASSADSYQPQHF
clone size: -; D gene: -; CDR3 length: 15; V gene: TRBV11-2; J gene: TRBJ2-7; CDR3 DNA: TGTGCCAGCAGCTCTCAGTTAGGCGGATCCTACGAGCAGTACTTC; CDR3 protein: CASSSQLGGSYEQYF
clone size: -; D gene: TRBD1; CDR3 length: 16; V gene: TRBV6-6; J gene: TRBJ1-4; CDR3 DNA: TGTGCCAGCAGTTACTCGCCGGGACAGGGGGGAGAAAAACTGTTTTTT; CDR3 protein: CASSYSPGQGGEKLFF
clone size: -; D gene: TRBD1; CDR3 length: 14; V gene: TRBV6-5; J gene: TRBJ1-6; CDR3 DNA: TGTGCCACCTGGGGGGCAGGGGGCACTTCACCCCTCCACTTT; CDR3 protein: CATWGAGGTSPLHF
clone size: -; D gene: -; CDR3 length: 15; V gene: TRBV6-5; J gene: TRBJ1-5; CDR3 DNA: TGTGCCAGCAGCATTGACAGGAACAACAATCAGCCCCAGCATTTT; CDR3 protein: CASSIDRNNNQPQHF
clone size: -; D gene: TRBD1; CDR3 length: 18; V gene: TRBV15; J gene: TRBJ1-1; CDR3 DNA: TGTGCCACCAGCAGCTTTTCCCAGATGACAGGGCTGTTGACTGAAGCTTTCTTT; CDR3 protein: CATSSFSQMTGLLTEAFF
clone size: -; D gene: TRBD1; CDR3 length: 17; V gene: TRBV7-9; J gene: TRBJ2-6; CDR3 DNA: TGTGCCAGCAGCTTTAAACAGGGGATCTCTGGGGCCAACGTCCTGACTTTC; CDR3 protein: CASSFKQGISGANVLTF
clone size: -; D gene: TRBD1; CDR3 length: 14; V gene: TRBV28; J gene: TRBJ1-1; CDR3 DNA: TGTGCCAGCAGAGGACAGGGGGCCAACACTGAAGCTTTCTTT; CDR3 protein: CASRGQGANTEAFF
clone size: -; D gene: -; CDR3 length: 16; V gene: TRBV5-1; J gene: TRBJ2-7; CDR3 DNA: TGCGCCAGCAGCTTGGGAGGAGCGGCGGTTTCCTACGAGCAGTACTTC; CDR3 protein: CASSLGGAAVSYEQYF
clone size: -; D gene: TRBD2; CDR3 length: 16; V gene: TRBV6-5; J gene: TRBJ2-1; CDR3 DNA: TGTGCCAGCAGTTATCAGGGCGGGGGGGGGCGGAATGAGCAGTTCTTC; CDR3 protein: CASSYQGGGGRNEQFF
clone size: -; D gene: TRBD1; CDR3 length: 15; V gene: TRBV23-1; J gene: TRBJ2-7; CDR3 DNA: TGCGCCAGCAGTCAAGTATGCAGGGGGCTTACCGAGCAGTACTTC; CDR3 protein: CASSQVCRGLTEQYF
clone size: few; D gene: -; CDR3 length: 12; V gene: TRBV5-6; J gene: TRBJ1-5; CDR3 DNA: TGTGCCAGCGGCGCGGGGAATCAGCCCCAGCATTTT; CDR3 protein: CASGAGNQPQHF
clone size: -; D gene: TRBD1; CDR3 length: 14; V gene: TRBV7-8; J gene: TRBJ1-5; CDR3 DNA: TGTGCCAGCAGCCTGGGACAGTCCAATCAGCCCCAGCATTTT; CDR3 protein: CASSLGQSNQPQHF
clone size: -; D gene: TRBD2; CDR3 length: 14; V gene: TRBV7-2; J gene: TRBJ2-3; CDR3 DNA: TGTGCCAGCAGCTTAGGAGGGGGACTAGCAAGGCAGTATTTT; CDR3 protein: CASSLGGGLARQYF
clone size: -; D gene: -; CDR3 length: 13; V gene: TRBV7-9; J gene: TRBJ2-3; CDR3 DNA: TGTGCCAGCAGCTTAGCAAGCACAGATATGCAGTATTTT; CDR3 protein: CASSLASTDMQYF
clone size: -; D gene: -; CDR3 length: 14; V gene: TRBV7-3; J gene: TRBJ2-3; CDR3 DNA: TGTGCCAGCAGCTCCTCAGGGGCTCAAGATACGCAGTATTTT; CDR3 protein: CASSSSGAQDTQYF
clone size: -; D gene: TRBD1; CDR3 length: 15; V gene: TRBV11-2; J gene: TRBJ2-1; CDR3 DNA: TGTGCCAGCAGCTTCGGACAGGGAAGGTACAATGAGCAGTTCTTC; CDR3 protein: CASSFGQGRYNEQFF
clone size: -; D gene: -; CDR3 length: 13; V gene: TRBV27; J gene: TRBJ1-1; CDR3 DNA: TGTGCCAGCAGTTTTGGCAGGGGCACTGAAGCTTTCTTT; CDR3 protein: CASSFGRGTEAFF
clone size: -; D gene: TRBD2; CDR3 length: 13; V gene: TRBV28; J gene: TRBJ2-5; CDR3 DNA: TGTGCCAGCTCCTCTAGCGGGGAAGAGACCCAGTACTTC; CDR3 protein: CASSSSGEETQYF
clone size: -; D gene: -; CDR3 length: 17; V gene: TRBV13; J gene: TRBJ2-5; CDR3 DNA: TGTGCCAGCAGCCGTCAAGGGGGGGCCGGGGGGCAAGAGACCCAGTACTTC; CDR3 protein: CASSRQGGAGGQETQYF
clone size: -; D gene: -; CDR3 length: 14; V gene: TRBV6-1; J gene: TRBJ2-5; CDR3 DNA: TGTGCCAGCAATCAGCAGGGGTTCGGAGAGACCCAGTACTTC; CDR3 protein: CASNQQGFGETQYF
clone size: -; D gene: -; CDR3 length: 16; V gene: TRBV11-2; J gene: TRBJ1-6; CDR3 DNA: TGTGCCAGCAGCTTAGGAGCCGGCGAGCGGAATTCACCCCTCCACTTT; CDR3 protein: CASSLGAGERNSPLHF
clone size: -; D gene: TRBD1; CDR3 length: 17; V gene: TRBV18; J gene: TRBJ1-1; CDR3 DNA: TGTGCCAGCTCACCGGTTACAGGGGTACTAGGGAGGACTGAAGCTTTCTTT; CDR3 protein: CASSPVTGVLGRTEAFF